The sequence of this T cell receptor (beta chain) was determined in a study of naive and memory T cell subsets. The library had UMIs added by 3' ligation of an oligonucleotide to TCR cDNA. Whole blood, 2.5 to 3 ml, came from adult healthy volunteers. Input was about 1 to 1,100 ng of DNase-treated total RNA without cell sorting. Ligated cDNA underwent four rounds of PCR with nested alpha and beta constant region primers and SP2. For blood and skin samples, reverse transcription used TCR alpha and beta constant primers. Using its own MiXCR run on the 5' RACE reads, TCRdb lists one record per CDR3 protein. This table has more than 45,000 distinct CDR3 sequences, 4.7% appearing once. Study-level points and caveats: The RNA method is potentially sensitive to activation and differentiation changes.

This clonotype was recorded at least ten times. Its specificity is unknown. The clonotype originates from a female donor in good health.

The CDR3 loop is CASRRGGNQPQHF. The CDR3 DNA reads as TGTGCCAGCAGGAGGGGAGGCAATCAGCCCCAGCATTTT. This chain links TRBV19 with TRBJ1-5, with D tentatively TRBD1 (5 bases). The V and J ends lost 9 bases and 2 bases respectively, with 11 bases between them. CDR1 is LNHDA, CDR2 SQIVND, per germline (reference sequence). The CDR3 consists of 13 residues.